The source of this TCR beta chain is a study of cytomegalovirus exposure and HLA in healthy donors. Per germline, CDR1 SGHNT and CDR2 YYREEE (reference sequence). The length of the CDR3 is 14 residues. V trimming: 4 bases; J trimming: 3 bases; junction bases outside the gene matches: 5. The PCR had 60 Vbeta and 13 Jbeta primers. Repertoires were generated with immunoSEQ multiplex PCR, while TCRdb's copy carries only in-frame clones and drops some. The sample lists roughly 45,000 clones; approximately 47% were seen once. The gene calls are TRBV5-4 and TRBJ2-7; 9 nucleotides match TRBD1. Sequenced sample: PBMCs. The receptor was derived from a man between 60 and 75 years old in good health and CMV-seronegative. The CDR3: CASSVGQGRYEQYF. The CDR3, as DNA: TGTGCCAGCAGCGTCGGACAGGGGCGCTACGAGCAGTACTTC.